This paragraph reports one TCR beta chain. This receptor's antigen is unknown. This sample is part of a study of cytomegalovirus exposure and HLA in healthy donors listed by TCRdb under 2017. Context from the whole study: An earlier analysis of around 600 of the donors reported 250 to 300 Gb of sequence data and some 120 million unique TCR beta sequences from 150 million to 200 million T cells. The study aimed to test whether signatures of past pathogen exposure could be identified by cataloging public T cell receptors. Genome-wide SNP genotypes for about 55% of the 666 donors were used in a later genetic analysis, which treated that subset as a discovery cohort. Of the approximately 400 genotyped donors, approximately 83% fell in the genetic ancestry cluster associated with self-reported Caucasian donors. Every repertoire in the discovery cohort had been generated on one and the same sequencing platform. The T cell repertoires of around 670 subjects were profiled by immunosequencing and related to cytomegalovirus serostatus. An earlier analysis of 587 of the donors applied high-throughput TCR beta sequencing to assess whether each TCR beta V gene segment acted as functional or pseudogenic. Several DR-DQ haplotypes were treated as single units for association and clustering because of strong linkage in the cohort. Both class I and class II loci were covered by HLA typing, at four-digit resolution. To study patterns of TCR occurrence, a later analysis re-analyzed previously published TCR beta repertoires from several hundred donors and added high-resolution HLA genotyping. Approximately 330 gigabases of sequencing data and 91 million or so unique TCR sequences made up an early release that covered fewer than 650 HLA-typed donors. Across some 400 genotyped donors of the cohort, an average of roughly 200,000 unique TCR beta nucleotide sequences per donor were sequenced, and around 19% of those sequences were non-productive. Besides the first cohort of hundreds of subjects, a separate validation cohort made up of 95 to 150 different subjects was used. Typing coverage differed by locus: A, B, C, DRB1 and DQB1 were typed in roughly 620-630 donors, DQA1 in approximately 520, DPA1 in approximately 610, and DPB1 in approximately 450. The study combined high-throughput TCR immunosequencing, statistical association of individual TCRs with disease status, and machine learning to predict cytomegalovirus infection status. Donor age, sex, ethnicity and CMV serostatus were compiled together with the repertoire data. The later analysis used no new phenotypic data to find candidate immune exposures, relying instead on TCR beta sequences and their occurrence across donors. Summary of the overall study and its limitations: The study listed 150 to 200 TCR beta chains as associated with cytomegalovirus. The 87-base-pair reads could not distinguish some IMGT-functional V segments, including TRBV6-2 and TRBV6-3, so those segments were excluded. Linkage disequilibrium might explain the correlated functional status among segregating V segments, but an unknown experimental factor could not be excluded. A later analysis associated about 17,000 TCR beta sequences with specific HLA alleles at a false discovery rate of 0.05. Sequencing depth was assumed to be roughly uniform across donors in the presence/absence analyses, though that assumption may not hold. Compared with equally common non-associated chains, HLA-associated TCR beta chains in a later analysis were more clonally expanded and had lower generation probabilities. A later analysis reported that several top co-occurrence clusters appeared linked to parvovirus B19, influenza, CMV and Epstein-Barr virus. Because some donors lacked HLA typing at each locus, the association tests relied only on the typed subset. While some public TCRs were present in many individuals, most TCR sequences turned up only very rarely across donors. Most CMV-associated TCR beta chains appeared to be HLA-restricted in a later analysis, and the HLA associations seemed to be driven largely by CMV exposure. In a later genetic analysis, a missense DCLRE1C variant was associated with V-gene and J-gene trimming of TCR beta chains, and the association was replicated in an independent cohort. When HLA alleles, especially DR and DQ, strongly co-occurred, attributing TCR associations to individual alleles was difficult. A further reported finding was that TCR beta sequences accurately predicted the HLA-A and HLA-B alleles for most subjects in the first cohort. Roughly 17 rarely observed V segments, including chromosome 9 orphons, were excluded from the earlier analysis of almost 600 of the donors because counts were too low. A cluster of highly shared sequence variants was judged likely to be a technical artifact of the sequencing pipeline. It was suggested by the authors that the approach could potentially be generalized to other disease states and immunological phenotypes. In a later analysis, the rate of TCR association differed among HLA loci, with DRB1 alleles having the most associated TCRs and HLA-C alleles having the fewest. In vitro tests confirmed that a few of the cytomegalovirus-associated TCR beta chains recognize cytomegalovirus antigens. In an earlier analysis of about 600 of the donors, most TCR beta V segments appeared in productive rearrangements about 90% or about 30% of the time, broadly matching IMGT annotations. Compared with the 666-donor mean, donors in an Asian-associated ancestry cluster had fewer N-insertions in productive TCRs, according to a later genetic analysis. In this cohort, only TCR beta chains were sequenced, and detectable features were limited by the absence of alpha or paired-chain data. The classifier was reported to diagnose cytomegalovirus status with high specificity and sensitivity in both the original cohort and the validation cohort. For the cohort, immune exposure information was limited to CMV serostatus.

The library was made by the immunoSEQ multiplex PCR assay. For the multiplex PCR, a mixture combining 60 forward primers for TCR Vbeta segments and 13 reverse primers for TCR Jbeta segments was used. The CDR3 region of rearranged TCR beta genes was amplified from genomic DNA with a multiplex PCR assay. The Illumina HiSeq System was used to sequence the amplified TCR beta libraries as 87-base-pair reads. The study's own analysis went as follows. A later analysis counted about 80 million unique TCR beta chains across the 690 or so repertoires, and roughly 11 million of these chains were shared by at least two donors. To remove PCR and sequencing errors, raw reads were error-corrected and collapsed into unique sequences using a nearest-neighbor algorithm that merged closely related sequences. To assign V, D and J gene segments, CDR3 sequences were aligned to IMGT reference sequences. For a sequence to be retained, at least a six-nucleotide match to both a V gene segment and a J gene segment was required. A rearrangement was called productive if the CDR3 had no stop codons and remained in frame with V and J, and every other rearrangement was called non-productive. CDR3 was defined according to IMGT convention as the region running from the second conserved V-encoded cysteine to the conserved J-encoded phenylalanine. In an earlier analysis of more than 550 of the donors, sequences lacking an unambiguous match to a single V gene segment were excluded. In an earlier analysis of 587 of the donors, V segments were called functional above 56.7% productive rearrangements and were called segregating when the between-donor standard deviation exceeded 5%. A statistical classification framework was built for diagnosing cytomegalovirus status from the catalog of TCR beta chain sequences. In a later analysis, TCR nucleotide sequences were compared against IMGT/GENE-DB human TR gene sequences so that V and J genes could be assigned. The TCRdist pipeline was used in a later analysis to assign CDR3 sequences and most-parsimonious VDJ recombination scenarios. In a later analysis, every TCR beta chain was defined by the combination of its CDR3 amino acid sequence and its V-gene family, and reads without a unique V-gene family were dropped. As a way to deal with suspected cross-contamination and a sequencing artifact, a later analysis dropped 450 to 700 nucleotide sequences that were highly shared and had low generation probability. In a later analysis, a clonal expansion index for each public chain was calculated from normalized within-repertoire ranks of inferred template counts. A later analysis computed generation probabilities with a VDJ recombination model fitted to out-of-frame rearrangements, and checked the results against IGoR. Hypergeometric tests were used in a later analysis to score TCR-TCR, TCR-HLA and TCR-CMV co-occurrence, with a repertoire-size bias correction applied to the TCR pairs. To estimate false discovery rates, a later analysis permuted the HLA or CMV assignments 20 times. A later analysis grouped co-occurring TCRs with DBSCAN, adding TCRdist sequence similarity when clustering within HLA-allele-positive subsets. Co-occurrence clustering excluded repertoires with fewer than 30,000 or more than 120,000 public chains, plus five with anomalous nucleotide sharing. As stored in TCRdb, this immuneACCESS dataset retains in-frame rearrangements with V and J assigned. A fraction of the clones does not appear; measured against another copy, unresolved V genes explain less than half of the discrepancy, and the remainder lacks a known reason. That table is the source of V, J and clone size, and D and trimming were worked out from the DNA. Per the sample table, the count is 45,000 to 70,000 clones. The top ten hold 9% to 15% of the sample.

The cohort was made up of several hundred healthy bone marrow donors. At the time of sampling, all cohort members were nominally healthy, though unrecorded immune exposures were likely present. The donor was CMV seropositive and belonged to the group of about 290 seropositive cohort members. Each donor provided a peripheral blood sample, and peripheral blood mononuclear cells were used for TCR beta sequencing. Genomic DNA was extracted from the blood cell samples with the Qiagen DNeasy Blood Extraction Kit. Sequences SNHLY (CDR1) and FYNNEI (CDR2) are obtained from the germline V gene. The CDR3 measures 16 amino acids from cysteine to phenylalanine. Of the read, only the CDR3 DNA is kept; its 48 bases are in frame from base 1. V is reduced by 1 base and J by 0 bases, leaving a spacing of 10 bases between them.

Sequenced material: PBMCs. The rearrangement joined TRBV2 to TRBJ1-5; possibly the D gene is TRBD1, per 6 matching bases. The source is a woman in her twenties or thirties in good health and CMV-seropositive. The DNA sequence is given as TGTGCCAGCAGTGAAGAGGACAGTTTTAGCAATCAGCCCCAGCATTTT. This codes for CASSEEDSFSNQPQHF. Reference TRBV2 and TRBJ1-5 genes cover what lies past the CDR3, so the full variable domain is EPEVTQTPSHQVTQMGQEVILRCVPISNHLYFYWYRQILGQKVEFLVSFYNNEISEKSEIFDDQFSVERPDGSNFTLKIRSTKLEDSAMYFCASSEEDSFSNQPQHFGDGTRLSIL.